The present T cell receptor (beta chain) was sequenced within a study of blood T cell repertoires in COVID-19. Sequencing used immunoSEQ multiplex PCR; TCRdb keeps in-frame clones, though not all of them. The sample consists of 200,000 to 300,000 clones, about 90% of them appearing once. With 2 bases removed from V and 4 bases from J, the gap between germline ends came to 10 bases. The CDR3 has 13 residues. Germline CDR1 reads SGHTS; CDR2 reads YDEGEE. V usage is TRBV5-8 and J usage is TRBJ2-7, with a weak D call TRBD2 (5 bases). This TCR was sampled from a woman aged 40 to 50 with acute or convalescent COVID-19. Input material: peripheral blood. Here the CDR3 DNA reads TGTGCCAGCAGCTTTAGGCGGGCTTACGAGCAGTACGTC. Translation: CASSFRRAYEQYV.